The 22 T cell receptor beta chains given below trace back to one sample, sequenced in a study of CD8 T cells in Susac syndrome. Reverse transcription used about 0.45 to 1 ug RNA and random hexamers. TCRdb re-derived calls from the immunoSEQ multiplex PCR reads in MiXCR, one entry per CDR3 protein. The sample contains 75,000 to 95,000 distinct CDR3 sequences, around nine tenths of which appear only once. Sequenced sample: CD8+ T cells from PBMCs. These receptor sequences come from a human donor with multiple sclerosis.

CDR3 DNA sequence: TGTGCCAGCAGCCACAGCGGGGTGCCCTCCTACGAGCAGTACTTC. Encoded protein: CASSHSGVPSYEQYF. The rearrangement links TRBV4-2 to TRBJ2-7; TRBD2 matches 7 bases. V shed 3 bases and J 0 bases; nucleotides not matched to a gene: 5. This CDR3 is 15 amino acids long. The V gene's germline CDR1 is LGHNA and CDR2 YNFKEQ.

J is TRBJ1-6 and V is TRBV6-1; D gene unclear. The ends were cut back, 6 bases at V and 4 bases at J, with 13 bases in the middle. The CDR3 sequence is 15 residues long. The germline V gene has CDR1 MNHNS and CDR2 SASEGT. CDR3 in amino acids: CASREFGPYNSPLHF. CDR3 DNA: TGTGCCAGCAGGGAATTCGGGCCATATAATTCACCCCTCCACTTT.

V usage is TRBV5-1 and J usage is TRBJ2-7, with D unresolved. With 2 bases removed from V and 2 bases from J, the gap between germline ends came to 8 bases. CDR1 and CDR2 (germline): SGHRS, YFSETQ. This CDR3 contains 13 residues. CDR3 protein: CASSFGPAYEQYF. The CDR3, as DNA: TGCGCCAGCAGCTTTGGACCAGCCTACGAGCAGTACTTC. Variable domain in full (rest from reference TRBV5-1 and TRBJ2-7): KAGVTQTPRYLIKTRGQQVTLSCSPISGHRSVSWYQQTPGQGLQFLFEYFSETQRNKGNFPGRFSGRQFSNSRSEMNVSTLELGDSALYLCASSFGPAYEQYFGPGTRLTVT.

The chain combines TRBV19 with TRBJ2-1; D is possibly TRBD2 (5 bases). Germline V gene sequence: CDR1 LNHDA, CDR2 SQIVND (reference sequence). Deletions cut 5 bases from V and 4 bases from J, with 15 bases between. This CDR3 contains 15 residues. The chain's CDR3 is CASSLRDSQYNEQFF. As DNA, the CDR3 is TGTGCCAGTAGTCTTCGGGATTCTCAGTACAATGAGCAGTTCTTC.

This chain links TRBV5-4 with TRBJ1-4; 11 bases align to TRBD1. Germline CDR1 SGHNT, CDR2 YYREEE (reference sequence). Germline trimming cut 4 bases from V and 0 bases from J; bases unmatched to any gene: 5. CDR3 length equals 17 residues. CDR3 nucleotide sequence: TGTGCCAGCAGCCCAGGACAGGGGGCTGCAACTAATGAAAAACTGTTTTTT. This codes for CASSPGQGAATNEKLFF. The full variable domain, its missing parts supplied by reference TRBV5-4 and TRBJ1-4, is ETGVTQSPTHLIKTRGQQVTLRCSSQSGHNTVSWYQQALGQGPQFIFQYYREEENGRGNFPPRFSGLQFPNYSSELNVNALELDDSALYLCASSPGQGAATNEKLFFGSGTQLSVL.

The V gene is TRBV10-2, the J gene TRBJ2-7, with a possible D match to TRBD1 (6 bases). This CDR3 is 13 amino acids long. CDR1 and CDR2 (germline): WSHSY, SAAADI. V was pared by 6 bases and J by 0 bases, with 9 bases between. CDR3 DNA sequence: TGCGCCAGCAGGGACAGTAGCTCCTACGAGCAGTACTTC. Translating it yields CASRDSSSYEQYF.

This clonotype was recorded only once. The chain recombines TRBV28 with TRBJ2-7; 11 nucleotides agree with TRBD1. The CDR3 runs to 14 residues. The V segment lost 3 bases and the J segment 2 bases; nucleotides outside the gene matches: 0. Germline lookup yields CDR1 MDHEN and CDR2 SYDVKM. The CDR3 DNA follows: TGTGCCAGCAGTTTGGACAGGGGGCCCTACGAGCAGTACTTC. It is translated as CASSLDRGPYEQYF. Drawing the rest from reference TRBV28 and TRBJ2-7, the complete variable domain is DVKVTQSSRYLVKRTGEKVFLECVQDMDHENMFWYRQDPGLGLRLIYFSYDVKMKEKGDIPEGYSVSREKKERFSLILESASTNQTSMYLCASSLDRGPYEQYFGPGTRLTVT.

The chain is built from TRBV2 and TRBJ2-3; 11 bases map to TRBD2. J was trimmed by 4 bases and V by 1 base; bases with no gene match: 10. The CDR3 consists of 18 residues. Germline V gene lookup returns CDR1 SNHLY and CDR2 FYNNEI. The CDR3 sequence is CASSEVASGGTFADTQYF. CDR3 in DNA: TGTGCCAGCAGTGAAGTGGCTAGCGGGGGGACATTTGCAGATACGCAGTATTTT.

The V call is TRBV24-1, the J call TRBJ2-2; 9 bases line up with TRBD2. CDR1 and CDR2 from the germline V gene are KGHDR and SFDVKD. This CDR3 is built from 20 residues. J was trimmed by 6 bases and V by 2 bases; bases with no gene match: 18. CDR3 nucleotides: TGTGCCACCAGTGATTGGCGCGGGGGGGGCGGCAGGGCCCCACCCGGGGAGCTGTTTTTT. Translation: CATSDWRGGGGRAPPGELFF.

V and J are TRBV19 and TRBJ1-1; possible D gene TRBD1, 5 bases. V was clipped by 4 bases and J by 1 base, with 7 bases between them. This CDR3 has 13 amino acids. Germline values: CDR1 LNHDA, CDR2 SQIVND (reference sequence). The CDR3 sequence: CASSTGQNTEAFF. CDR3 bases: TGTGCCAGTAGTACCGGACAGAACACTGAAGCTTTCTTT.

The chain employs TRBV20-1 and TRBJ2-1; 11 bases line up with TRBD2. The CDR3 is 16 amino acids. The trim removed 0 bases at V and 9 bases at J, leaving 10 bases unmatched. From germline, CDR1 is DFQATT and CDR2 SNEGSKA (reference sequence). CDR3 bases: TGCAGTGCTAGAGAGGGTAGCGGGAGGGCCTCGGGTGAGCAGTTCTTC. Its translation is CSAREGSGRASGEQFF.

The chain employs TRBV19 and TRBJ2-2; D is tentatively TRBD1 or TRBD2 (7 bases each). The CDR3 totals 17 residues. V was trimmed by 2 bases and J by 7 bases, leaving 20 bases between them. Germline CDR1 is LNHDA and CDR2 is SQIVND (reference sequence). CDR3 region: CASSIRGGGPDVGELFF. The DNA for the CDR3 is TGTGCCAGTAGTATAAGGGGAGGGGGCCCTGATGTCGGGGAGCTGTTTTTT.

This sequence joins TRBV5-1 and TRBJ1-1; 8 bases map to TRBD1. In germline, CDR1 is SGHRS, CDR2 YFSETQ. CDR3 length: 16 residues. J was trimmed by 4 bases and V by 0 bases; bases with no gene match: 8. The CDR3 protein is CASSLVWTGRPTEAFF. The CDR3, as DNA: TGCGCCAGCAGCTTGGTGTGGACAGGGCGACCCACTGAAGCTTTCTTT. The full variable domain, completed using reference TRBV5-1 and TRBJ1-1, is KAGVTQTPRYLIKTRGQQVTLSCSPISGHRSVSWYQQTPGQGLQFLFEYFSETQRNKGNFPGRFSGRQFSNSRSEMNVSTLELGDSALYLCASSLVWTGRPTEAFFGQGTRLTVV.

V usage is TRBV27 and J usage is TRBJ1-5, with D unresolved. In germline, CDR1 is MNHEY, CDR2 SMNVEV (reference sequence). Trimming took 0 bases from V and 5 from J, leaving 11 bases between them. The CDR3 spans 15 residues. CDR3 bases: TGTGCCAGCAGTTTATCCGGGTCAGGCCATCAGCCCCAGCATTTT. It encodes CASSLSGSGHQPQHF.

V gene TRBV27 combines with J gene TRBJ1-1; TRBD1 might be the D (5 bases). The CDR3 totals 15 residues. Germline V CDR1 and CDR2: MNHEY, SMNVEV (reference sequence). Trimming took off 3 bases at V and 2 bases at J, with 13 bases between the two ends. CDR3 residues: CASSLVREKNTEAFF. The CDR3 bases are TGTGCCAGCAGTTTGGTCAGGGAAAAAAACACTGAAGCTTTCTTT.

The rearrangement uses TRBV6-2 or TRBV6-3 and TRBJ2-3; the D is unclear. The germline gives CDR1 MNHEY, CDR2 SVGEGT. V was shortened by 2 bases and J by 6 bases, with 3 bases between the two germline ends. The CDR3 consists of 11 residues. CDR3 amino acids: CASSYGDTQYF. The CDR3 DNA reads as TGTGCCAGCAGTTACGGGGATACGCAGTATTTT.

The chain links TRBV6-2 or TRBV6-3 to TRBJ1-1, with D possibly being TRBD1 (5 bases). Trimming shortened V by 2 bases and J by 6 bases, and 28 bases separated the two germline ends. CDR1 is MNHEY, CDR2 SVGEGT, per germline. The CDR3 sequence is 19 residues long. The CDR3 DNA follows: TGTGCCAGCAGTTACGGAACAGGTATAACTATAGAACGAGAGTCTGAAGCTTTCTTT. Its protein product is CASSYGTGITIERESEAFF.

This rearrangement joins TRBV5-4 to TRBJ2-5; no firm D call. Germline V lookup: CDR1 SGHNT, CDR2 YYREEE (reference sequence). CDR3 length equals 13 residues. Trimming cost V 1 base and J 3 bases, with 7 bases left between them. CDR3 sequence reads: CASSLHQKETQYF. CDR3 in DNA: TGTGCCAGCAGCTTGCATCAGAAAGAGACCCAGTACTTC.

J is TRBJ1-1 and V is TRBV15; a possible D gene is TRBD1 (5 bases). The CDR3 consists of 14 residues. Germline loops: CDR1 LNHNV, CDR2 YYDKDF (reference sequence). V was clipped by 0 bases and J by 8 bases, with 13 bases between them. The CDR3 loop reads CATSRDRIGAEAFF. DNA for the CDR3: TGTGCCACCAGCAGAGATCGTATCGGGGCAGAAGCTTTCTTT.

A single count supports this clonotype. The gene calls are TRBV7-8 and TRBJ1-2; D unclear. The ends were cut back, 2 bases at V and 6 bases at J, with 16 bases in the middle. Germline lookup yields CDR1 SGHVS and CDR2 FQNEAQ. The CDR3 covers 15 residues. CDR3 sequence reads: CASSLSLSGGNGYTF. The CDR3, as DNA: TGTGCCAGCAGCTTATCCTTGTCAGGCGGGAATGGCTACACCTTC. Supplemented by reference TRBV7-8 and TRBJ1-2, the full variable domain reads GAGVSQSPRYKVAKRGQDVALRCDPISGHVSLFWYQQALGQGPEFLTYFQNEAQLDKSGLPSDRFFAERPEGSVSTLKIQRTQQEDSAVYLCASSLSLSGGNGYTFGSGTRLTVV.

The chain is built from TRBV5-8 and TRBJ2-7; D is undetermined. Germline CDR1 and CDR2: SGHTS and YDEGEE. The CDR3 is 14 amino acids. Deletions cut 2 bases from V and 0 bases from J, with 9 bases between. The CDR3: CASSLNWPSYEQYF. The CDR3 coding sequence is TGTGCCAGCAGCTTAAACTGGCCCTCCTACGAGCAGTACTTC.

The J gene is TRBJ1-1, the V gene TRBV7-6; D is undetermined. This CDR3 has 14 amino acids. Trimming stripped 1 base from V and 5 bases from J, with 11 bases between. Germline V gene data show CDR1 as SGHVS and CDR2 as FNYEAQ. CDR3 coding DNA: TGTGCCAGCAGCTTAGAAACGGGGATAACTGAAGCTTTCTTT. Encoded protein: CASSLETGITEAFF.